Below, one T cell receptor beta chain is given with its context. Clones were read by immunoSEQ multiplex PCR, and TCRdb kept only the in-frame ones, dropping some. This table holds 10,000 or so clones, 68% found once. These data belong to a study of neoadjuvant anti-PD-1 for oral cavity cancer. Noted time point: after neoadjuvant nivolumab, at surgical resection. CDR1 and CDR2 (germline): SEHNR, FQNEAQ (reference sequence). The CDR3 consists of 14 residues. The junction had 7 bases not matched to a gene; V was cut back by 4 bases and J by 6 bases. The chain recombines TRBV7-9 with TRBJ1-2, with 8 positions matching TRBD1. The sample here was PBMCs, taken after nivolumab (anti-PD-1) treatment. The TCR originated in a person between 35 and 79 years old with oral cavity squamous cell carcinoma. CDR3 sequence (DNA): TGTGCCAGCAGCTACCAGGGGGCGTTCGATGGCTACACCTTC. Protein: CASSYQGAFDGYTF.